This T cell receptor (beta chain) appears in the sequencing data of a study of blood T cell repertoires in COVID-19. This clone is a singleton in its sample. Clones were sequenced by immunoSEQ multiplex PCR, and TCRdb holds only the in-frame ones, with some missing. Of approximately 410,000 clones listed, 80% to 90% are singletons. Germline CDR1 and CDR2: SGDLS and YYNGEE. V lost 0 bases to trimming and J lost 7 bases; unmatched junction nucleotides: 4. The length of the CDR3 is 16 residues. The chain links TRBV9 to TRBJ2-1; 13 positions match TRBD2. The TCR was taken from a woman in her 30s with active or convalescent COVID-19. Material for sequencing was peripheral blood. The CDR3 nucleotides are TGTGCCAGCAGCGTAGGACTAGCGGGAGGAGAAAATGAGCAGTTCTTC. Its protein product is CASSVGLAGGENEQFF.